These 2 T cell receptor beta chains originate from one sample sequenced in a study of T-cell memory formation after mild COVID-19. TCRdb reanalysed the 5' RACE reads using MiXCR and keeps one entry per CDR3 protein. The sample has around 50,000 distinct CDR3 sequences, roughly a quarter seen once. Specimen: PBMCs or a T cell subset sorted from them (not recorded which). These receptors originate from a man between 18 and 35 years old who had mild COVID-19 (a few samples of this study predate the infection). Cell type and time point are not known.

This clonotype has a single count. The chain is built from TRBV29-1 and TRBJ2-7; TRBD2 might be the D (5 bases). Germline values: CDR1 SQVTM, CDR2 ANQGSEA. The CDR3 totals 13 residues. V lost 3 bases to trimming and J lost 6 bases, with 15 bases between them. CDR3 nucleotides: TGCAGCGTTGAGTGGAGGCCGGGGTCCGAGCAGTACTTC. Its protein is CSVEWRPGSEQYF.

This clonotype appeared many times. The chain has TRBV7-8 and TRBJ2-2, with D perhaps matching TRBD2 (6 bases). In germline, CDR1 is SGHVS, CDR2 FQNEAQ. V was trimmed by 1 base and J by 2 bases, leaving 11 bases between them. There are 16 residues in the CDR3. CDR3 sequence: CASSLGSGVNTGELFF. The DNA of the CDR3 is TGTGCCAGCAGCTTAGGCTCGGGGGTCAACACCGGGGAGCTGTTTTTT.